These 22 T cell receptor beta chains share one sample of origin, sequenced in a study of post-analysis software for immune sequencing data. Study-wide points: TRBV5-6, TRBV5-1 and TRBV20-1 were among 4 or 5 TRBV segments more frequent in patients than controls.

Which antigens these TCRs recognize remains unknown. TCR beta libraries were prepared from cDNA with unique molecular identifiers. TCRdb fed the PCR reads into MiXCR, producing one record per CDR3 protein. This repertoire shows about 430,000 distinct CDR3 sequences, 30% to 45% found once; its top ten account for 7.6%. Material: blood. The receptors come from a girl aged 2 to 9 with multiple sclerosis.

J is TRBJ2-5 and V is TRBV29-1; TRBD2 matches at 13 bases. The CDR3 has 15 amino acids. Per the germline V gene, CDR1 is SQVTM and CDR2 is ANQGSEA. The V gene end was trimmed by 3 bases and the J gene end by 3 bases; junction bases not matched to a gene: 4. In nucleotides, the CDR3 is TGCAGCGTTGATCACGGACTAGCGGGAGAAGAGACCCAGTACTTC. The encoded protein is CSVDHGLAGEETQYF.

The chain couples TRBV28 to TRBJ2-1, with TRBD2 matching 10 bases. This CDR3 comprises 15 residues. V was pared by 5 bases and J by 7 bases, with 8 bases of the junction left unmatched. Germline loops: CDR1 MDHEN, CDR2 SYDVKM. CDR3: CASSMTSGPWNEQFF. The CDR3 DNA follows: TGTGCCAGCAGTATGACTAGCGGGCCGTGGAATGAGCAGTTCTTC.

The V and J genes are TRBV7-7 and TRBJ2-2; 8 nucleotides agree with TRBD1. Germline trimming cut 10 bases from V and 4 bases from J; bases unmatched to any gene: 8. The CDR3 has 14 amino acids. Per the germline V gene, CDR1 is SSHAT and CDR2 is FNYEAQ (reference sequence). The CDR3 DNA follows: TGTGCCATCGCGACAGGGGTTAGCACCGGGGAGCTGTTTTTT. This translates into CAIATGVSTGELFF.

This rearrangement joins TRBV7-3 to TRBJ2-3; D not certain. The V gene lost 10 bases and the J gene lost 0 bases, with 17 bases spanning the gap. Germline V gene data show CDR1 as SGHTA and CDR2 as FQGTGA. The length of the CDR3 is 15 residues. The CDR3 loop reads CATATGPFSTDTQYF. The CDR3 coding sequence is TGTGCCACCGCCACCGGGCCATTCAGCACAGATACGCAGTATTTT.

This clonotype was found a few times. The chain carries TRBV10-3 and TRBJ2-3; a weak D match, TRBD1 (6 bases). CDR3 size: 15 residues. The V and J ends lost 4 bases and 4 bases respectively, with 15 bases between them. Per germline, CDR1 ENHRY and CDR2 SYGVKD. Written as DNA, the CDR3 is TGTGCCATCAGTGGGAAACAGGGAGACGCAGATACGCAGTATTTT. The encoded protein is CAISGKQGDADTQYF.

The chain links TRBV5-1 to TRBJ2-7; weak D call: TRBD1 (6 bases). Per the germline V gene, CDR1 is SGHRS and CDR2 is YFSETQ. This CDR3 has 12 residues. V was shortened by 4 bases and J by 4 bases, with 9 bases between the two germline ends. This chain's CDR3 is CASSRQAYEQYF. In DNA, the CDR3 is TGCGCCAGCAGCCGACAGGCATACGAGCAGTACTTC.

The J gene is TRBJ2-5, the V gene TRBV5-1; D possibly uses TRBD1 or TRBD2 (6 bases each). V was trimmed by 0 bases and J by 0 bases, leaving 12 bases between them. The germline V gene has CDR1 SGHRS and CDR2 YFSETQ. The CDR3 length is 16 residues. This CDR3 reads CASSLGGAVDQETQYF. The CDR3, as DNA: TGCGCCAGCAGCTTGGGGGGGGCTGTGGACCAAGAGACCCAGTACTTC.

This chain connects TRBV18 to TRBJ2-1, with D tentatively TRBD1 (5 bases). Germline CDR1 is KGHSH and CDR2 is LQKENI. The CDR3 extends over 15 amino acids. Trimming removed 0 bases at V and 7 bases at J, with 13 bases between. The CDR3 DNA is TGTGCCAGCTCACCACCCCCAGGGATCGTAAATGAGCAGTTCTTC. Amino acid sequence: CASSPPPGIVNEQFF.

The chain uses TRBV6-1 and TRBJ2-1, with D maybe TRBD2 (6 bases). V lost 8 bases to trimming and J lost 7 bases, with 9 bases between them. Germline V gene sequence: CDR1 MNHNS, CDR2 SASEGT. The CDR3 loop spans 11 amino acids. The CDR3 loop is CASEGRNEQFF. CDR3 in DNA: TGTGCCAGCGAAGGGAGGAATGAGCAGTTCTTC.

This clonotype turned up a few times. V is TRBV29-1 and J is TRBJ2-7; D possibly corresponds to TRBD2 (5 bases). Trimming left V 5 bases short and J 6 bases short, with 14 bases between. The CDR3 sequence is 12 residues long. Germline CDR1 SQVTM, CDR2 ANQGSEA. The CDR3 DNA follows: TGCAGCGTTCAATCCTCAGGACTCGAGCAGTACTTC. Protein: CSVQSSGLEQYF.

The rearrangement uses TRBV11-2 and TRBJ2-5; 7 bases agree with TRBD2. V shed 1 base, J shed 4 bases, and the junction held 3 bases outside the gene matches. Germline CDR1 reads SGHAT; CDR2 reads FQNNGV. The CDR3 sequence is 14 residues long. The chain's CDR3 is CASSLVGGLETQYF. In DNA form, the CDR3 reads TGTGCCAGCAGCTTAGTGGGAGGGTTAGAGACCCAGTACTTC.

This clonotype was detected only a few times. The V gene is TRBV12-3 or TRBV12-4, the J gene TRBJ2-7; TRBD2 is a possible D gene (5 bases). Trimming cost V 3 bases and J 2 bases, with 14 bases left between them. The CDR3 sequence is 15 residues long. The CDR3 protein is CASSLTAGSPYEQYF. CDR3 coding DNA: TGTGCCAGCAGTTTGACGGCGGGTTCCCCCTACGAGCAGTACTTC.

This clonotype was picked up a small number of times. The CDR3 protein is CASSSTGTSGSTEQFF. As DNA, the CDR3 is TGTGCCAGCAGCTCCACCGGGACTAGCGGTTCCACTGAGCAGTTCTTC. This chain connects TRBV7-3 to TRBJ2-1, with 11 nucleotides matching TRBD2. V dropped 4 bases and J dropped 9; count of bases not matched to a gene: 11. The CDR3 covers 16 residues. Germline V gene sequence: CDR1 SGHTA, CDR2 FQGTGA.

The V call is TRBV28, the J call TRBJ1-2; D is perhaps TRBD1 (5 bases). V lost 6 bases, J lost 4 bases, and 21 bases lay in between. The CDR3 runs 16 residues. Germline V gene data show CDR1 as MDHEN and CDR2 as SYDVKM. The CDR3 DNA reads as TGTGCCAGCAGCCCTCACCCGGGACCTCAGGGCTATGGCTACACCTTC. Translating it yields CASSPHPGPQGYGYTF.

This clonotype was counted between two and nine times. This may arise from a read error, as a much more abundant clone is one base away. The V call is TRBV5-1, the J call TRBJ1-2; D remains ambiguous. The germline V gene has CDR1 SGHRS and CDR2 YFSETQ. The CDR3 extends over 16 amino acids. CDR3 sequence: CASSLAPPGRIDGHTF. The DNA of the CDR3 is TGCGCCAGCAGCTTGGCCCCCCCGGGTAGAATCGATGGCCACACCTTC.

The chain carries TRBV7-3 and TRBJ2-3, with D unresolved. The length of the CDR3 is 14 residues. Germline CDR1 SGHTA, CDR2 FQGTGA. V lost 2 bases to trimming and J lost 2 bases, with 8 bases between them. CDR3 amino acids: CASSLLLHTDTQYF. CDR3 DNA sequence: TGTGCCAGCAGCTTATTACTCCACACAGATACGCAGTATTTT.

CDR3 amino acids: CSAPHRVYEQYF. The CDR3 nucleotides are TGCAGTGCTCCGCACAGGGTATACGAGCAGTACTTC. The genes are TRBV20-1 and TRBJ2-7; tentatively, D is TRBD1 (6 bases). The CDR3 runs 12 residues. Trimming cost V 5 bases and J 4 bases, with 12 bases left between them. Germline CDR1 DFQATT, CDR2 SNEGSKA (reference sequence).

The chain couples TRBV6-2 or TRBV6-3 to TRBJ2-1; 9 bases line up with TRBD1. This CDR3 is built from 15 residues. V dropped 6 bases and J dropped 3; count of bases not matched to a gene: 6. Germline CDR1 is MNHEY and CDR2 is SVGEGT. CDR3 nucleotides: TGTGCCAGCAGGGGCGGGACAGGGTTCTACAATGAGCAGTTCTTC. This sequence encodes CASRGGTGFYNEQFF.

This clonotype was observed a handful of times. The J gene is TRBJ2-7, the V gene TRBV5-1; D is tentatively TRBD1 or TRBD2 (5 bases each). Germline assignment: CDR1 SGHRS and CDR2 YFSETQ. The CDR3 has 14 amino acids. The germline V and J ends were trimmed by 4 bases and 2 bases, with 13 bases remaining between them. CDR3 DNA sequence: TGCGCCAGCAGCCTGGGACGGCAACCCTACGAGCAGTACTTC. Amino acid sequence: CASSLGRQPYEQYF.

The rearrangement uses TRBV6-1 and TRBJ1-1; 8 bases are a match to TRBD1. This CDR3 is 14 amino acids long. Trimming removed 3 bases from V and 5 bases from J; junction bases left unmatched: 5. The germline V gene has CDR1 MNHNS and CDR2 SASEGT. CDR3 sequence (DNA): TGTGCCAGCAGTGAGGGACAGGTTGGGACTGAAGCTTTCTTT. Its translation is CASSEGQVGTEAFF.

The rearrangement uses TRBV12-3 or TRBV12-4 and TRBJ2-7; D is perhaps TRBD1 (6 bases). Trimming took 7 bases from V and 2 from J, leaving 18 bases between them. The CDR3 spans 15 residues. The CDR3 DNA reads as TGTGCCAGCACCATGGGGGCAGGCAATACCTACGAGCAGTACTTC. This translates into CASTMGAGNTYEQYF.

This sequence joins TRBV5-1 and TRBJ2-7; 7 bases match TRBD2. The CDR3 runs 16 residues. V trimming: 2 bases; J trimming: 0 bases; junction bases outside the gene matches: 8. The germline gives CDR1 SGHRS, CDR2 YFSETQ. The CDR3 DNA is TGCGCCAGCAGCTTTTGGGGGGGTTCCCTCTCCTACGAGCAGTACTTC. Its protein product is CASSFWGGSLSYEQYF.